One TCR beta chain is described in this entry. Its antigen is not identified. The germline CDR1 and CDR2 sequences are MNHNS and SASEGT. The CDR3 is 12 amino acids. V lost 6 bases and J 10 bases, leaving 13 bases between the germline ends. The data were obtained in a study of identical twins. Unique molecular identifiers were in the cDNA, with template-switch universal primer binding. Each CDR3 protein gets one entry after TCRdb re-called the 5' RACE reads with MiXCR. There are roughly 1.6 million distinct CDR3 sequences in the sample; less than 35% occur only once, and more than 0.25% lies in the top ten. Broader study findings: Clonotypes of the beta chain that were abundant in cord blood carried fewer insertions (memory repertoires showed none). Excess sharing by twins proved weaker in beta out-of-frame sequences.

This TCR derives from a newborn girl in good health. Sequences were obtained from cord blood. This chain joins TRBV6-1 and TRBJ2-1; D tentatively reads TRBD1 or TRBD2 (5 bases each). CDR3 loop: CASRDGAYEQFF. CDR3 sequence (DNA): TGTGCCAGCAGGGACGGGGCCTACGAGCAGTTCTTC.